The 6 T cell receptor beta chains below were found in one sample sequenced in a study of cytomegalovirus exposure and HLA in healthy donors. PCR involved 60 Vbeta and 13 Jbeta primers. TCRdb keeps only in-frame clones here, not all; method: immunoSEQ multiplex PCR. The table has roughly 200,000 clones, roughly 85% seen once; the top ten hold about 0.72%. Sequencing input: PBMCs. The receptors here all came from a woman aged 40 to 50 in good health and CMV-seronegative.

As DNA, the CDR3 is TGTGCTAGCGGCATAGGTAGCGGGTCCTACAATGAGCAGTTCTTC. Residues: CASGIGSGSYNEQFF. V gene TRBV7-7 combines with J gene TRBJ2-1; TRBD2 aligns across 7 bases. Germline loops: CDR1 SSHAT, CDR2 FNYEAQ (reference sequence). The CDR3 is made up of 15 amino acids.

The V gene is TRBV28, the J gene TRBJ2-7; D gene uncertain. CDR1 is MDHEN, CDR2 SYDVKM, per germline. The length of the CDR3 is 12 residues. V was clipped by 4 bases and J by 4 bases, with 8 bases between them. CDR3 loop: CASSYKRYEQYF. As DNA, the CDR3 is TGTGCCAGCAGTTACAAGCGATACGAGCAGTACTTC.

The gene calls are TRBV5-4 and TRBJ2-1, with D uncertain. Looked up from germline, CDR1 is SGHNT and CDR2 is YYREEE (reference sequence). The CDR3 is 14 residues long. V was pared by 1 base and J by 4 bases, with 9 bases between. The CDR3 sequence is CASSLQQMYNEQFF. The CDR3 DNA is TGTGCCAGCAGCTTGCAACAGATGTACAATGAGCAGTTCTTC.

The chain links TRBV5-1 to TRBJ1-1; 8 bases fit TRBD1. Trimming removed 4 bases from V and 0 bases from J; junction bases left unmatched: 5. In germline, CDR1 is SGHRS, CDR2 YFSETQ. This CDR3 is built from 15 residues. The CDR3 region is CASSRMTGVNTEAFF. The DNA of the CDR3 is TGCGCCAGCAGCCGAATGACAGGGGTGAACACTGAAGCTTTCTTT.

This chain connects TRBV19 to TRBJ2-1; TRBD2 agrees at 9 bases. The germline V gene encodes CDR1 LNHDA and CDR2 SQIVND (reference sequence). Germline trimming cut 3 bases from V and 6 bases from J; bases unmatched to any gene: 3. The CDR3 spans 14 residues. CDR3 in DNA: TGTGCCAGTAGTATGGGAGCGGGAGGCAATGAGCAGTTCTTC. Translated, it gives CASSMGAGGNEQFF.

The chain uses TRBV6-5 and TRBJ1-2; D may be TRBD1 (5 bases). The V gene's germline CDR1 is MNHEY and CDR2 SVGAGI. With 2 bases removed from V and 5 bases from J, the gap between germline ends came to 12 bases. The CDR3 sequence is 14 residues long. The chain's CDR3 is CASSYLPGGYGYTF. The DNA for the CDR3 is TGTGCCAGCAGTTACCTTCCGGGGGGTTATGGCTACACCTTC.